Shown below are 29 T cell receptor beta chains from a single sample sequenced in a study of cytomegalovirus exposure and HLA in healthy donors. 13 Jbeta primers and 60 Vbeta primers were used for the PCR. Data came from immunoSEQ multiplex PCR; TCRdb stores just in-frame clones and leaves some out. This sample has 150,000 to 200,000 clones, with 62% found just once. The sequencing sample was made of PBMCs. Receptor source: a man aged 40-49 years in good health and CMV-seronegative.

The chain links TRBV7-8 to TRBJ1-5; D is possibly TRBD1 (5 bases). This CDR3 has 16 residues. V shed 3 bases and J shed 5 bases, with 17 bases lying between them. Germline CDR1 and CDR2: SGHVS and FQNEAQ. For the CDR3, the DNA is TGTGCCAGCAGCTTTCTACAGGTCAACAAAGATCAGCCCCAGCATTTT. This sequence encodes CASSFLQVNKDQPQHF.

This clone has a handful of counts. The chain employs TRBV2 and TRBJ2-1; 10 bases agree with TRBD2. There are 15 residues in the CDR3. V lost 6 bases, J lost 4 bases, and 6 bases stayed unmatched. The germline V gene has CDR1 SNHLY and CDR2 FYNNEI. CDR3 sequence reads: CASRETSGVYNEQFF. In DNA form, the CDR3 reads TGTGCCAGCAGAGAAACTAGCGGGGTATACAATGAGCAGTTCTTC.

The rearrangement links TRBV9 to TRBJ2-2, with D possibly matching TRBD2 (6 bases). Germline lookup yields CDR1 SGDLS and CDR2 YYNGEE. V was cut by 4 bases and J by 1 base, with 14 bases left in between. The CDR3 extends over 16 amino acids. The CDR3 DNA sequence: TGTGCCAGCAGCCCGCGGGGAGGTCAGAACACCGGGGAGCTGTTTTTT. Translated: CASSPRGGQNTGELFF.

This chain connects TRBV11-2 to TRBJ2-1, with TRBD2 as a possible D gene (7 bases). Germline V gene data show CDR1 as SGHAT and CDR2 as FQNNGV. The V and J ends lost 4 bases and 8 bases respectively, with 12 bases between them. The CDR3 contains 13 residues. DNA for the CDR3: TGTGCCAGCAGCTGGGGGGGGGCGGATGAGCAGTTCTTC. It is translated as CASSWGGADEQFF.

V usage is TRBV27 and J usage is TRBJ1-5; D call uncertain. CDR1 MNHEY and CDR2 SMNVEV come from the germline V gene (reference sequence). The CDR3 runs to 13 residues. Between the trimmed V and J ends, which lost 6 bases and 6 bases, there was a span of 12 bases. The DNA for the CDR3 is TGTGCCAGCAGACGGGGAGTAGGTCAGCCCCAGCATTTT. The encoded protein is CASRRGVGQPQHF.

Only a few counts were recorded for this clone. DNA of the CDR3: TGTGCCAGCAGTTCAGTAGCGGGAGTAGATACGCAGTATTTT. Amino acids: CASSSVAGVDTQYF. The chain uses TRBV27 and TRBJ2-3; 9 bases agree with TRBD2. J lost 5 bases, V lost 4 bases, and 4 bases had no gene match. The germline V gene encodes CDR1 MNHEY and CDR2 SMNVEV (reference sequence). There are 14 residues in the CDR3.

Regarding this clone: An end of the junction differs from the germline gene, which may be a read error. The V call is TRBV7-8, the J call TRBJ2-5; D may be TRBD1 (5 bases). The CDR3 runs to 16 residues. CDR1 and CDR2 from the germline V gene are SGHVS and FQNEAQ. The CDR3 DNA sequence: TGTGCCAGCAGCTTAGTTGGTTCCAGAGGACAAGCGACCCAGTACTTC. It specifies CASSLVGSRGQATQYF.

This chain joins TRBV6-4 and TRBJ2-3; TRBD1 agrees at 11 bases. Per the germline V gene, CDR1 is MRHNA and CDR2 is SNTAGT. The CDR3 sequence is 16 residues long. The ends lost 3 bases at V and 4 bases at J; junction bases unmatched: 6. Here the CDR3 reads CASSDSPGQGADTQYF. For the CDR3, the DNA is TGTGCCAGCAGTGATTCTCCGGGACAGGGGGCAGATACGCAGTATTTT.

The chain recombines TRBV15 with TRBJ1-5, with D perhaps TRBD1 (5 bases). Germline lookup yields CDR1 LNHNV and CDR2 YYDKDF (reference sequence). Trimming removed 1 base at V and 4 bases at J, with 11 bases between. The CDR3 contains 15 residues. The chain's CDR3 is CATSRGQTYNQPQHF. The CDR3, as DNA: TGTGCCACCAGCAGAGGACAGACTTATAATCAGCCCCAGCATTTT.

This sequence joins TRBV6-6 and TRBJ1-2; D gene ambiguous. Germline V CDR1 and CDR2: MNHNY, SVGAGI (reference sequence). The CDR3 consists of 13 residues. Between the trimmed V and J ends, which lost 6 bases and 2 bases, there was a span of 10 bases. CDR3 sequence reads: CASRRVSNYGYTF. CDR3 coding DNA: TGTGCCAGCAGGCGGGTTTCGAACTATGGCTACACCTTC.

The DNA of the CDR3 is TGTGCCAGCAGCCTGGAAGGGGGACCGCGGACTTCTCAGTTCTTC. Its protein is CASSLEGGPRTSQFF. The V call is TRBV4-2, the J call TRBJ2-1; tentative D call: TRBD1 (6 bases). V shed 4 bases and J shed 13 bases, with 23 bases lying between them. In germline, CDR1 is LGHNA, CDR2 YNFKEQ. CDR3 length: 15 residues.

The rearrangement links TRBV6-5 to TRBJ2-7, with a weak D call TRBD2 (6 bases). Germline V gives CDR1 MNHEY, CDR2 SVGAGI. The CDR3 runs to 16 residues. V lost 4 bases and J 5 bases, leaving 21 bases between the germline ends. The CDR3 is CASSLLGGAGSHEQYF. The CDR3 nucleotides are TGTGCCAGCAGTTTACTAGGCGGGGCAGGGTCCCACGAGCAGTACTTC.

This chain uses TRBV21-1 with TRBJ2-7; the D call in the table, TRBD2, was not verified against the DNA. TRBV21-1 is listed as a pseudogene. This CDR3 region has 16 residues. The CDR3 nucleotides read TGTGCCAGCAGCAAGGTTGGACTAGCGGTGAACTACGAGCAGTACTTC. Its translation is CASSKVGLAVNYEQYF.

The V call is TRBV19, the J call TRBJ2-5; tentative D call: TRBD2 (5 bases). This CDR3 is built from 14 residues. CDR1 and CDR2 from the germline V gene are LNHDA and SQIVND (reference sequence). V lost 4 bases, J lost 0 bases, and 9 bases lay in between. The CDR3 loop reads CASSKRRDQETQYF. The CDR3 nucleotides are TGTGCCAGTAGTAAGAGGCGGGACCAAGAGACCCAGTACTTC. The full variable domain, in which reference TRBV19 and TRBJ2-5 provide the parts outside the CDR3, is DGGITQSPKYLFRKEGQNVTLSCEQNLNHDAMYWYRQDPGQGLRLIYYSQIVNDFQKGDIAEGYSVSREKKESFPLTVTSAQKNPTAFYLCASSKRRDQETQYFGPGTRLLVL.

The chain uses TRBV27 and TRBJ2-1, with 11 bases identical to TRBD2. V shed 6 bases and J 0 bases; nucleotides not matched to a gene: 13. Germline CDR1 and CDR2: MNHEY and SMNVEV (reference sequence). The CDR3 covers 19 residues. DNA for the CDR3: TGTGCCAGCAGAGTCGTCTCTAGCGGGAGGACCAACTCCTACAATGAGCAGTTCTTC. Protein sequence: CASRVVSSGRTNSYNEQFF.

This chain links TRBV6-6 with TRBJ2-2; D is uncertain. CDR3 length: 13 residues. CDR1 MNHNY and CDR2 SVGAGI come from the germline V gene (reference sequence). V gave up 10 bases and J gave up 0 bases, with 9 bases separating them. The CDR3 region has the DNA TGTGCCACCTCCTCCTCGAACACCGGGGAGCTGTTTTTT. Protein product: CATSSSNTGELFF.

The V and J genes are TRBV7-2 and TRBJ2-7, with TRBD1 identical over 9 bases. V was clipped by 3 bases and J by 3 bases; unmatched bases: 3. Germline V gives CDR1 SGHTA, CDR2 FQGNSA. This CDR3 is built from 14 residues. This CDR3 is CASSLTGGVYEQYF. The CDR3 DNA sequence: TGTGCCAGCAGCTTGACAGGGGGTGTCTACGAGCAGTACTTC.

DNA for the CDR3: TGTGCCAGCAGCGTTAGCGGCAGTACCTTTCTAGAGCAGTACTTC. This translates into CASSVSGSTFLEQYF. The rearrangement joins TRBV9 to TRBJ2-7, with a possible D match to TRBD2 (6 bases). This CDR3 has 15 amino acids. V lost 2 bases, J lost 7 bases, and 19 bases lay in between. CDR1 is SGDLS, CDR2 YYNGEE, per germline.

This clone was seen only a few times. J is TRBJ2-1 and V is TRBV7-9, with a weak D call TRBD1 (6 bases). The germline CDR1 and CDR2 sequences are SEHNR and FQNEAQ (reference sequence). V lost 2 bases, J lost 4 bases, and 12 bases lay in between. The CDR3 length is 15 residues. CDR3 sequence: CASSLSRGAYNEQFF. DNA for the CDR3: TGTGCCAGCAGCTTAAGCAGGGGCGCATACAATGAGCAGTTCTTC.

This clone was seen more than once but under ten times. The chain uses TRBV28 and TRBJ2-7; the D gene is possibly TRBD2 (5 bases). Trimming pared 5 bases from V and 9 bases from J, leaving 17 bases between. The germline V gene encodes CDR1 MDHEN and CDR2 SYDVKM. The CDR3 runs to 13 residues. The CDR3 DNA reads as TGTGCCAGCAGTCCCCTTGGAGGAAGAGGGCAGTACTTC. Translated: CASSPLGGRGQYF.

V and J are TRBV19 and TRBJ1-5, with 7 bases matching TRBD1. The CDR3 is 18 amino acids. After removal of 6 bases from V and 3 bases from J, the junction contained 17 bases not matched to a gene. Per the germline V gene, CDR1 is LNHDA and CDR2 is SQIVND (reference sequence). CDR3 sequence (DNA): TGTGCCAGTAGCCCATATTTGGGGACAGCCGGATTCAATCAGCCCCAGCATTTT. This encodes CASSPYLGTAGFNQPQHF.

V gene TRBV13 combines with J gene TRBJ2-2; D gene ambiguous. CDR1 PRHDT and CDR2 FYEKMQ come from the germline V gene (reference sequence). V lost 4 bases to trimming and J lost 4 bases, with 13 bases between them. The CDR3 spans 15 residues. This CDR3 is CASSSNFGPTGELFF. DNA for the CDR3: TGTGCCAGCAGCTCCAACTTTGGTCCCACCGGGGAGCTGTTTTTT.

This clone is a singleton in its sample. V and J are TRBV7-3 and TRBJ2-3, with 13 positions matching TRBD2. Germline trimming cut 3 bases from V and 4 bases from J; bases unmatched to any gene: 4. CDR1 is SGHTA, CDR2 FQGTGA, per germline. The CDR3 is 16 residues long. CDR3 DNA sequence: TGTGCCAGCAGCTTGGGACTAGCGGGATTAGCAGATACGCAGTATTTT. It encodes CASSLGLAGLADTQYF.

The rearrangement uses TRBV6-6 and TRBJ1-1; 8 bases align to TRBD1. The CDR3 runs to 14 residues. The trim removed 5 bases at V and 1 base at J, leaving 3 bases unmatched. Germline lookup yields CDR1 MNHNY and CDR2 SVGAGI (reference sequence). This CDR3 reads CASSPTGANTEAFF. CDR3 sequence (DNA): TGTGCCAGCAGTCCGACAGGGGCGAACACTGAAGCTTTCTTT.

The chain links TRBV5-6 to TRBJ2-3; no reliable D call. The CDR3 totals 13 residues. Germline V CDR1 and CDR2: SGHDT, YYEEEE. V lost 3 bases and J 1 base, leaving 6 bases between the germline ends. The CDR3 bases are TGTGCCAGCAGCTCAAGAGGCACAGATACGCAGTATTTT. Its translation: CASSSRGTDTQYF.

This clone appeared a few times. The V gene is TRBV5-5, the J gene TRBJ2-2; TRBD1 agrees at 10 bases. CDR3 length: 15 amino acids. Germline trimming cut 5 bases from V and 5 bases from J; bases unmatched to any gene: 6. The germline V gene encodes CDR1 SGHKS and CDR2 YYEKEE (reference sequence). The CDR3 nucleotides are TGTGCCAGCAGGTCGACAGGGGGCCGTACCGGGGAGCTGTTTTTT. Amino acid sequence: CASRSTGGRTGELFF.

The CDR3 nucleotides are TGTGCCATCAGTGATCGAGAGACCCAGTACTTC. Its translation: CAISDRETQYF. This chain uses TRBV10-3 with TRBJ2-5; D not resolved. V was pared by 3 bases and J by 4 bases, with 3 bases between. This CDR3 comprises 11 residues. CDR1 and CDR2 (germline): ENHRY, SYGVKD.

This sequence joins TRBV6-6 and TRBJ1-1; D perhaps matches TRBD1 (5 bases). Trimming removed 10 bases from V and 0 bases from J, with 12 bases in between. The CDR3 extends over 13 amino acids. In germline, CDR1 is MNHNY, CDR2 SVGAGI (reference sequence). DNA for the CDR3: TGTGCCACCCAATTGGACATGAACACTGAAGCTTTCTTT. Translation: CATQLDMNTEAFF.

This sequence joins TRBV6-5 and TRBJ2-1; 12 nucleotides align to TRBD1. Germline loops: CDR1 MNHEY, CDR2 SVGAGI. The CDR3 covers 14 residues. Trimming at V came to 6 bases and at J to 4 bases, leaving 1 base not matched to a gene. CDR3 bases: TGTGCCAGCAGGGGACAGGGGGCATACAATGAGCAGTTCTTC. It codes for CASRGQGAYNEQFF.